These 9 T cell receptor beta chains share one sample of origin, sequenced in a study of blood T cell repertoires in COVID-19. Sequencing used immunoSEQ multiplex PCR; TCRdb keeps in-frame clones, though not all of them. The sample carries 88,000 or so clones, around 79% recorded once. Sequencing used peripheral blood. The source of these receptors is a human donor in a cohort sampled during active COVID-19.

This rearrangement joins TRBV19 to TRBJ2-2, with D possibly being TRBD2 (5 bases). The germline gives CDR1 LNHDA, CDR2 SQIVND (reference sequence). The CDR3 sequence is 15 residues long. The ends were cut back, 4 bases at V and 7 bases at J, with 16 bases in the middle. CDR3 nucleotide sequence: TGTGCCAGTAGTAAAGCGGCTTGGCCCAGCGGGGAGCTGTTTTTT. It translates to CASSKAAWPSGELFF.

This rearrangement joins TRBV3-1 (or the pseudogene TRBV3-2) to TRBJ2-3, with 9 bases that match TRBD2. The germline CDR1 and CDR2 sequences are LGHDT and YNNKEL (reference sequence). CDR3 length: 17 amino acids. V was clipped by 3 bases and J by 0 bases; unmatched bases: 7. CDR3 in DNA: TGTGCCAGCAGCCAGACTGGAACTAGCGGGAGCACAGATACGCAGTATTTT. This encodes CASSQTGTSGSTDTQYF.

The chain uses TRBV7-6 and TRBJ2-5, with D maybe TRBD1 (6 bases). CDR1 and CDR2 from the germline V gene are SGHVS and FNYEAQ. The CDR3 length is 15 residues. The V gene lost 1 base and the J gene lost 5 bases, with 14 bases spanning the gap. CDR3 in amino acids: CASSLVQGMGETQYF. The CDR3 DNA reads TGTGCCAGCAGCTTAGTCCAGGGGATGGGGGAGACCCAGTACTTC.

The V gene is TRBV24-1, the J gene TRBJ2-3; unclear D gene. The CDR3 totals 17 residues. CDR1 is KGHDR, CDR2 SFDVKD, per germline. Deletions cut 3 bases from V and 6 bases from J, with 21 bases between. The CDR3 nucleotides read TGTGCCACCAGTGATCCCCCCTTCGCCGGAGTCGGGGATACGCAGTATTTT. Its protein is CATSDPPFAGVGDTQYF.

The chain uses TRBV7-6 and TRBJ2-1; 15 bases line up with TRBD2. Germline trimming cut 5 bases from V and 6 bases from J; bases unmatched to any gene: 8. The CDR3 has 17 residues. Per germline, CDR1 SGHVS and CDR2 FNYEAQ. The CDR3 region is CASSPQWGLAGGNEQFF. The DNA of the CDR3 is TGTGCCAGCAGCCCCCAGTGGGGACTAGCGGGAGGCAATGAGCAGTTCTTC.

V is TRBV12-3 or TRBV12-4 and J is TRBJ2-1; D may be TRBD2 (6 bases). The V and J ends lost 6 bases and 3 bases respectively, with 9 bases between them. The length of the CDR3 is 13 residues. This CDR3 is CASRAGLYNEQFF. Written as DNA, the CDR3 is TGTGCCAGCAGGGCGGGACTCTACAATGAGCAGTTCTTC.

This rearrangement joins TRBV7-9 to TRBJ1-4, with TRBD1 as a possible D gene (5 bases). The CDR3 is 14 amino acids. Between the trimmed V and J ends, which lost 5 bases and 6 bases, there was a span of 13 bases. Germline CDR1 reads SEHNR; CDR2 reads FQNEAQ (reference sequence). The CDR3 sequence is CASSPGLGHEKLFF. The CDR3 DNA sequence: TGTGCCAGCAGCCCAGGGTTAGGCCATGAAAAACTGTTTTTT.

The table lists this clone with a few counts. The gene calls are TRBV19 and TRBJ1-1, with TRBD1 identical over 9 bases. The CDR3 loop spans 16 amino acids. V dropped 3 bases and J dropped 4; count of bases not matched to a gene: 9. CDR1 and CDR2 (germline): LNHDA, SQIVND (reference sequence). CDR3 sequence: CASSIRDRASGTEAFF. CDR3 DNA: TGTGCCAGTAGTATCCGGGACAGGGCGTCGGGCACTGAAGCTTTCTTT.

The J gene is TRBJ2-2, the V gene TRBV5-1, with 10 bases lining up with TRBD2. J lost 2 bases, V lost 4 bases, and 5 bases had no gene match. This CDR3 is built from 16 residues. Germline lookup yields CDR1 SGHRS and CDR2 YFSETQ. The CDR3 DNA is TGCGCCAGCAGCCCCGGACTAGCGGTCAACACCGGGGAGCTGTTTTTT. It codes for CASSPGLAVNTGELFF.